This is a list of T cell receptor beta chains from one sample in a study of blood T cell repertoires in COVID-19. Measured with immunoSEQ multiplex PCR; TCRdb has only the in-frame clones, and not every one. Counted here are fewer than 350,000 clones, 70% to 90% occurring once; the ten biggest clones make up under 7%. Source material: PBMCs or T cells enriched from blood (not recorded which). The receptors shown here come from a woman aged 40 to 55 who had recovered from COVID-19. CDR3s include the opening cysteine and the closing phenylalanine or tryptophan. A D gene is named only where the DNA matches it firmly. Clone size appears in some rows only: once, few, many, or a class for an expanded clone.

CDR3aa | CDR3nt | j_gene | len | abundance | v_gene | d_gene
CASSLGAGIGNTIYF | TGTGCCAGCAGTTTAGGGGCAGGGATTGGAAACACCATATATTTT | TRBJ1-3 | 15 | - | TRBV27 | -
CASSSSTSVQETQYF | TGCGCCAGCAGCTCGTCAACTAGCGTCCAAGAGACCCAGTACTTC | TRBJ2-5 | 15 | - | TRBV5-1 | TRBD2
CASSLGADGYTF | TGTGCCAGCAGTTTAGGAGCGGATGGCTACACCTTC | TRBJ1-2 | 12 | - | TRBV28 | -
CASSQGTGGEQFF | TGCGCCAGCAGCCAAGGGACAGGGGGCGAGCAGTTCTTC | TRBJ2-1 | 13 | - | TRBV4-3 | TRBD1
CASSSRNGEQYF | TGTGCCAGCAGTTCCAGGAACGGCGAGCAGTACTTC | TRBJ2-7 | 12 | - | TRBV27 | -
CASRLAYGNTGELFF | TGCGCCAGCAGACTAGCTTACGGGAACACCGGGGAGCTGTTTTTT | TRBJ2-2 | 15 | - | TRBV5-1 | -
CASSLGLGGGETQYF | TGTGCCAGCAGCTTAGGGCTCGGGGGGGGAGAGACCCAGTACTTC | TRBJ2-5 | 15 | - | TRBV11-3 | TRBD2
CASSLRGLEDEQFF | TGTGCCAGCAGCTTAAGGGGCCTAGAGGATGAGCAGTTCTTC | TRBJ2-1 | 14 | - | TRBV7-9 | -
CASTIGLTGEKLFF | TGTGCCAGTACCATTGGCCTCACGGGTGAAAAACTGTTTTTT | TRBJ1-4 | 14 | - | TRBV19 | -
CASSWTGLETQYF | TGTGCCAGCAGTTGGACAGGGTTGGAGACCCAGTACTTC | TRBJ2-5 | 13 | - | TRBV28 | TRBD1
CASSLSGREQFF | TGCGCCAGCAGCTTATCCGGGAGGGAGCAGTTCTTC | TRBJ2-1 | 12 | - | TRBV5-1 | TRBD2
CASSEPGRNYGYTF | TGTGCCAGCAGTGAACCCGGGAGAAACTATGGCTACACCTTC | TRBJ1-2 | 14 | - | TRBV6-1 | -
CASSLEGSGATGELFF | TGTGCCAGCAGCTTAGAAGGTAGCGGGGCTACCGGGGAGCTGTTTTTT | TRBJ2-2 | 16 | few | TRBV7-2 | TRBD2
CASSTYTGTGNTIYF | TGTGCCAGTAGTACATATACAGGCACCGGAAACACCATATATTTT | TRBJ1-3 | 15 | few | TRBV19 | -
CASSESQASRGEQYF | TGTGCCAGCAGCGAATCCCAGGCTAGCAGGGGCGAGCAGTACTTC | TRBJ2-7 | 15 | - | TRBV7-2 | -
CASSLTGVAGSNEQFF | TGTGCCAGCAGCTTAACCGGAGTAGCGGGATCCAATGAGCAGTTCTTC | TRBJ2-1 | 16 | - | TRBV7-3 | TRBD2
CASSLASSYNSPLHF | TGTGCCAGCAGCTTAGCGAGCTCCTATAATTCACCCCTCCACTTT | TRBJ1-6 | 15 | - | TRBV7-2 | -
CASSPPGQGGSEQFF | TGTGCCAGCAGCCCGCCAGGACAGGGTGGTAGTGAGCAGTTCTTC | TRBJ2-1 | 15 | - | TRBV2 | TRBD1
CASSLGFSGVYNEQFF | TGTGCCAGCAGCTTGGGTTTTAGCGGGGTATACAATGAGCAGTTCTTC | TRBJ2-1 | 16 | - | TRBV5-4 | TRBD2
CASSWAVGPQHF | TGTGCCAGCAGCTGGGCCGTGGGGCCCCAGCATTTT | TRBJ1-5 | 12 | once | TRBV7-9 | -
CASSLSIAGVGTDTQYF | TGTGCCAGCAGCTTATCTATAGCGGGAGTGGGGACAGATACGCAGTATTTT | TRBJ2-3 | 17 | - | TRBV7-6 | TRBD2
CASSSPPAGYGYTF | TGTGCCAGCAGCTCCCCCCCTGCCGGGTATGGCTACACCTTC | TRBJ1-2 | 14 | - | TRBV7-2 | -
CASSKGQADEQYF | TGTGCCAGCAGCAAGGGACAGGCCGACGAGCAGTACTTC | TRBJ2-7 | 13 | - | TRBV5-4 | TRBD1
CASSLLGTKAEQYF | TGTGCCAGCAGCTTACTGGGGACTAAGGCCGAGCAGTACTTC | TRBJ2-7 | 14 | - | TRBV11-2 | TRBD2
CASSLRSGSWENEQFF | TGTGCCAGCAGCCTCCGTAGCGGGAGCTGGGAAAATGAGCAGTTCTTC | TRBJ2-1 | 16 | - | TRBV27 | TRBD2
CATSGTVGRETQYF | TGTGCCACTTCAGGGACAGTAGGAAGGGAGACCCAGTACTTC | TRBJ2-5 | 14 | - | TRBV28 | TRBD1
CASRRTGQSPLHF | TGTGCCAGCAGGCGGACAGGGCAATCACCCCTCCACTTT | TRBJ1-6 | 13 | - | TRBV27 | TRBD1
CASTQFFGDNNSPLHF | TGTGCCAGCACTCAATTTTTCGGGGACAATAATTCACCCCTCCACTTT | TRBJ1-6 | 16 | - | TRBV7-8 | -
CASSRGRAIAYEQYF | TGTGCCAGCAGCCGCGGGAGGGCTATCGCCTACGAGCAGTACTTC | TRBJ2-7 | 15 | - | TRBV27 | TRBD2
CASSEGGGAPWEQFF | TGTGCCAGCAGTGAAGGCGGGGGCGCCCCATGGGAGCAGTTCTTC | TRBJ2-1 | 15 | - | TRBV2 | -
CASSLGGEQYF | TGCGCCAGCAGCTTAGGGGGCGAGCAGTACTTC | TRBJ2-7 | 11 | - | TRBV5-1 | -
CASSLRRTGGKFIEETQYF | TGTGCCAGCAGCTTAAGAAGGACAGGGGGCAAATTCATCGAAGAGACCCAGTACTTC | TRBJ2-5 | 19 | - | TRBV7-9 | TRBD1
CASSLGRDEQFF | TGTGCCAGCAGCTTAGGGCGGGATGAGCAGTTCTTC | TRBJ2-1 | 12 | - | TRBV7-3 | -
CASSYQGADNEQFF | TGTGCCAGCAGTTACCAGGGGGCGGACAATGAGCAGTTCTTC | TRBJ2-1 | 14 | - | TRBV6-5 | TRBD1
CASSRYLANTGELFF | TGTGCCAGCAGCCGTTATTTAGCGAACACCGGGGAGCTGTTTTTT | TRBJ2-2 | 15 | - | TRBV7-8 | -
CASRANSGIHEQYF | TGTGCCAGCAGGGCTAACAGCGGGATCCACGAGCAGTACTTC | TRBJ2-7 | 14 | - | TRBV7-9 | TRBD2
CASSTGQGGNSPLHF | TGTGCCAGCAGCACAGGACAGGGGGGTAATTCACCCCTCCACTTT | TRBJ1-6 | 15 | - | TRBV11-2 | TRBD1
CASSLTSGSYGTQYF | TGTGCCAGCAGCCTTACTAGCGGGAGTTATGGTACGCAGTATTTT | TRBJ2-3 | 15 | - | TRBV7-3 | TRBD2
CASSPTTGPQRNYNEQFF | TGTGCCAGCAGCCCCACCACAGGGCCCCAGAGGAACTACAATGAGCAGTTCTTC | TRBJ2-1 | 18 | - | TRBV9 | -
CASSATSGRGGELFF | TGTGCCAGCAGCGCGACTAGCGGGAGAGGCGGGGAGCTGTTTTTT | TRBJ2-2 | 15 | - | TRBV7-2 | TRBD2
CASSELSAEAFF | TGTGCCAGCAGTGAATTATCAGCTGAAGCTTTCTTT | TRBJ1-1 | 12 | - | TRBV25-1 | -
CASSFLQNEKLFF | TGCGCCAGCAGCTTCCTCCAGAATGAAAAACTGTTTTTT | TRBJ1-4 | 13 | - | TRBV5-1 | -
CAWSREIGDTQYF | TGTGCCTGGAGTCGGGAGATCGGAGATACGCAGTATTTT | TRBJ2-3 | 13 | - | TRBV30 | -
CASSPPGQGAYEQYF | TGTGCCAGTAGTCCCCCTGGACAGGGAGCCTACGAGCAGTACTTC | TRBJ2-7 | 15 | - | TRBV19 | TRBD1
CASSVVGGAGNTIYF | TGTGCCAGCAGCGTAGTCGGGGGAGCTGGAAACACCATATATTTT | TRBJ1-3 | 15 | - | TRBV9 | -
CASSPGDRQYYEQYF | TGTGCCAGCAGTCCAGGTGACAGGCAATACTACGAGCAGTACTTC | TRBJ2-7 | 15 | - | TRBV28 | -
CSVEIVPGEQYF | TGCAGCGTTGAAATCGTGCCCGGGGAGCAGTACTTC | TRBJ2-7 | 12 | - | TRBV29-1 | -
CASSPGRTYEQYF | TGTGCCAGCTCACCCGGTCGAACCTACGAGCAGTACTTC | TRBJ2-7 | 13 | few | TRBV18 | -